This T cell receptor (beta chain) emerged from a study of blood T cell repertoires in COVID-19. For the study at large: T cells, B-cell-depleted T cells, or PBMCs supplied cDNA or gDNA.

In the original workflow: How many nucleated cells were present was estimated from reference gene primer amplification. This table comes from immunoSEQ multiplex PCR, and its TCRdb copy is limited to in-frame clones, with some not included. V and J calls and clone size follow that table, whereas D and trimming were derived from the DNA. The data contain over 300,000 clones, roughly 82% of them seen just once; the ten biggest clones take up roughly 1.6%. The CDR3 is 15 residues long. Germline-derived CDR1 and CDR2 are SGHTA and FQGNSA. The V and J ends lost 6 bases and 6 bases, in that order; junction bases with no gene match: 7.

The chain joins TRBV7-2 to TRBJ2-7; 14 nucleotides match TRBD2. The sequenced material came from peripheral blood. The receptor was isolated from a woman aged 45-65 years with acute or convalescent COVID-19. The CDR3 coding sequence is TGTGCCAGCAGTCAACCGGGACTAGCGGGAGTCGAGCAGTACTTC. Translated: CASSQPGLAGVEQYF.